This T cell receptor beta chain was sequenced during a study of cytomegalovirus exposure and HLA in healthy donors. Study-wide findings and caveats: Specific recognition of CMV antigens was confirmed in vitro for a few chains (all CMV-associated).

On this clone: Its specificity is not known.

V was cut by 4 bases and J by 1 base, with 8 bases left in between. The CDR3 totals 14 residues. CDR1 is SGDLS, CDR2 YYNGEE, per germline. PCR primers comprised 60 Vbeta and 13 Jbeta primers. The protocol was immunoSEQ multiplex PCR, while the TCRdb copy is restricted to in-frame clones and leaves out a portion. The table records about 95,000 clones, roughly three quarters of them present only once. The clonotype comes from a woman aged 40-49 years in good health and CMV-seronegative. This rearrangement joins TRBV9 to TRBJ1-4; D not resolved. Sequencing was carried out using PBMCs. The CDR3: CASSPRGTNEKLFF. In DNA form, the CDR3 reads TGTGCCAGCAGCCCCCGGGGAACTAATGAAAAACTGTTTTTT. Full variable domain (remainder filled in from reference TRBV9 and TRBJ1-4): DSGVTQTPKHLITATGQRVTLRCSPRSGDLSVYWYQQSLDQGLQFLIQYYNGEERAKGNILERFSAQQFPDLHSELNLSSLELGDSALYFCASSPRGTNEKLFFGSGTQLSVL.